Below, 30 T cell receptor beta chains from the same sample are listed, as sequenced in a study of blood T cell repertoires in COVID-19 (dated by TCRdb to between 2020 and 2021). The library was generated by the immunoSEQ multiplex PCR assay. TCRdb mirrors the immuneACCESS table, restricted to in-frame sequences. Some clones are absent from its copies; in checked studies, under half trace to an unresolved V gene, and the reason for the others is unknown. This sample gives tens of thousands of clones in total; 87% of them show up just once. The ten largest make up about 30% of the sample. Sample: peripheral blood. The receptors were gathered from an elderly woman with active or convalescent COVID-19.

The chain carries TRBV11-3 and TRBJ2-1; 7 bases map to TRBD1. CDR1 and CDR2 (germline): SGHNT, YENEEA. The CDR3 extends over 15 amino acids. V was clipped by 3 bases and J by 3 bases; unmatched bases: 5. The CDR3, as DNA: TGTGCCAGCAGCTTTCCAGGGGGTAACTACAATGAGCAGTTCTTC. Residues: CASSFPGGNYNEQFF.

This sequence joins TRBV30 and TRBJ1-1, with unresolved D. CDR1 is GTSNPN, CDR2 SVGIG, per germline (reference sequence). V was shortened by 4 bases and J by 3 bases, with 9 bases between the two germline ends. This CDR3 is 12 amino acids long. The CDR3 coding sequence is TGTGCCTGGATTTCGGGTTACACTGAAGCTTTCTTT. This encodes CAWISGYTEAFF.

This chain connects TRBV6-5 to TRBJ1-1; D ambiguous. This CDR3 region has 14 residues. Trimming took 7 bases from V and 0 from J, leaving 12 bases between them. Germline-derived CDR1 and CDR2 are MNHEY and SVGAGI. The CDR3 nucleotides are TGTGCCAGCAAATTGGGCAGCTTGAACACTGAAGCTTTCTTT. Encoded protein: CASKLGSLNTEAFF.

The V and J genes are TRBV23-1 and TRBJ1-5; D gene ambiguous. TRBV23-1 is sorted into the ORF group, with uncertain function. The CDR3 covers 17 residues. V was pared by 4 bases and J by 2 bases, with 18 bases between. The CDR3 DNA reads TGCGCCAGCAGTCCCTCCGGGGAGGGCTTGGGCAATCAGCCCCAGCATTTT. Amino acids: CASSPSGEGLGNQPQHF.

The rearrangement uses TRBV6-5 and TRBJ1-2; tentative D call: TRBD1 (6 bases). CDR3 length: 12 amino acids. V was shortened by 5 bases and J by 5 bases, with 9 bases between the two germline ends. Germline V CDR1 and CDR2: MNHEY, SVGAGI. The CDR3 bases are TGTGCCAGCAGTAGGACAGTTTATGGCTACACCTTC. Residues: CASSRTVYGYTF.

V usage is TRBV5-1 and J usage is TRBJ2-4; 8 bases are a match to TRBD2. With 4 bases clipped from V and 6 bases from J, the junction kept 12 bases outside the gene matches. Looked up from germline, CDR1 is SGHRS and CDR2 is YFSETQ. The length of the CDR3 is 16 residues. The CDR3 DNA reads TGCGCCAGCAGCGTAGCGGGGACGAGAGGGGGAAACATTCAGTACTTC. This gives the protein CASSVAGTRGGNIQYF.

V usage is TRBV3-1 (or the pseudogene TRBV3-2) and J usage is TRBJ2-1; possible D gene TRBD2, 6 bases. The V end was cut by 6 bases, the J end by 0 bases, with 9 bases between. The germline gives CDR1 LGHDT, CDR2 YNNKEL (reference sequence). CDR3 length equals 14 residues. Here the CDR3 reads CASRGLSSYNEQFF. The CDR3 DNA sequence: TGTGCCAGCAGGGGACTCTCCTCCTACAATGAGCAGTTCTTC.

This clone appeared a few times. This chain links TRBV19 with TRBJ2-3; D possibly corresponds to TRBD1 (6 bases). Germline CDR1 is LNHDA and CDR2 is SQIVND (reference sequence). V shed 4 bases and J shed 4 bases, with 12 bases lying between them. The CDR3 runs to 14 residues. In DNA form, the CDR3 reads TGTGCCAGTAGTACGGACAGTGGGGCAGATACGCAGTATTTT. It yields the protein CASSTDSGADTQYF.

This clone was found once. The CDR3 sequence is CASSPAGIAGEETQYF. CDR3 sequence (DNA): TGTGCCAGCAGCCCGGCAGGGATAGCGGGAGAAGAGACCCAGTACTTC. V is TRBV5-4 and J is TRBJ2-5, with TRBD2 identical over 9 bases. Germline assignment: CDR1 SGHNT and CDR2 YYREEE (reference sequence). This CDR3 region has 16 residues. The J segment lost 3 bases and the V segment lost 4 bases, leaving 10 bases of the junction unmatched.

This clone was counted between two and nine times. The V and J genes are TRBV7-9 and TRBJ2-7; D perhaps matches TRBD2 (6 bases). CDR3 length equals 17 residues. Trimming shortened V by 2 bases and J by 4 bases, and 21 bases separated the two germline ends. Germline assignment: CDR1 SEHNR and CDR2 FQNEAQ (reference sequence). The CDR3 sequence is CASSLLLPRGEVYEQYF. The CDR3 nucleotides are TGTGCCAGCAGCTTACTCCTCCCTAGAGGGGAGGTTTACGAGCAGTACTTC.

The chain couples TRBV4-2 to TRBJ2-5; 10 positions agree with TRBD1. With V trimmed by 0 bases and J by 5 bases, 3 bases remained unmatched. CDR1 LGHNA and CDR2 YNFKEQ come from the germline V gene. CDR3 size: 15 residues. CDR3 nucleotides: TGTGCCAGCAGCCAAGATGGGGGACAGGGGGAGACCCAGTACTTC. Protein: CASSQDGGQGETQYF.

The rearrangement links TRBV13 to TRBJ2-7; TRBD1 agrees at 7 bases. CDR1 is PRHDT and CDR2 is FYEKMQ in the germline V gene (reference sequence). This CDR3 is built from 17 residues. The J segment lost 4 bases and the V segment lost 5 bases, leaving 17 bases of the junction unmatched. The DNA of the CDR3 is TGTGCCAGCAGCCCTCGACAGGGCCCCCTCAAATTTTACGAGCAGTACTTC. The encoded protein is CASSPRQGPLKFYEQYF.

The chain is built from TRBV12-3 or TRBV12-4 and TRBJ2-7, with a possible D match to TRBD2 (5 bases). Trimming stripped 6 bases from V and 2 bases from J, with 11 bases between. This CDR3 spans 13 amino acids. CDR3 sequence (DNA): TGTGCCAGCAGGCTTGACGGGGCCTACGAGCAGTACTTC. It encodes CASRLDGAYEQYF.

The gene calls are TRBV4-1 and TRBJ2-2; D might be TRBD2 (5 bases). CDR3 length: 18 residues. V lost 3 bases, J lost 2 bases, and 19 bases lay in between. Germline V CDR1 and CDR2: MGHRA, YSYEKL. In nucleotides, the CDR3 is TGCGCCAGCAGCCATCCCACCCGAGGGAACTCTAACACCGGGGAGCTGTTTTTT. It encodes CASSHPTRGNSNTGELFF.

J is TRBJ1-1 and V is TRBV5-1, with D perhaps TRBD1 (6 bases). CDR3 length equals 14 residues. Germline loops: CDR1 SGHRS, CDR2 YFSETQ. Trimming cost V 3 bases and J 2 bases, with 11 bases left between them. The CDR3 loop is CASSSRDTNTEAFF. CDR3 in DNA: TGCGCCAGCAGCTCCCGGGACACAAACACTGAAGCTTTCTTT.

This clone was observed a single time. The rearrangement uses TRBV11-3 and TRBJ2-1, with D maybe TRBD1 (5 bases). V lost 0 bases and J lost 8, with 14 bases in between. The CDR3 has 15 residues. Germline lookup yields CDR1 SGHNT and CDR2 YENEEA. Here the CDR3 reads CASSLEGAYRHEQFF. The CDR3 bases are TGTGCCAGCAGCTTAGAAGGGGCGTACCGCCATGAGCAGTTCTTC.

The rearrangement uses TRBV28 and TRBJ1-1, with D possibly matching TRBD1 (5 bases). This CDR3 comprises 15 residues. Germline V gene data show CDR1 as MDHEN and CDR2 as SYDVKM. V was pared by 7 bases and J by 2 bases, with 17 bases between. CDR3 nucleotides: TGTGCCAGCAATCTTCAGGGAGGGGTTAACACTGAAGCTTTCTTT. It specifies CASNLQGGVNTEAFF.

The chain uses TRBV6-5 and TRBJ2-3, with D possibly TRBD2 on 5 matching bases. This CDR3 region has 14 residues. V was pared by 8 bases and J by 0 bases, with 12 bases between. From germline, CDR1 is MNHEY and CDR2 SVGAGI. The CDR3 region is CASGWGASTDTQYF. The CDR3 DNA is TGTGCCAGCGGGTGGGGAGCTAGCACAGATACGCAGTATTTT.

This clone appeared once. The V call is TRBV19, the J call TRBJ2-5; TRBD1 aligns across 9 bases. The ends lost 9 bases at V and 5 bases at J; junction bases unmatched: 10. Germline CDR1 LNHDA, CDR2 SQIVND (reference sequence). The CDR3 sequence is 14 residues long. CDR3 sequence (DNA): TGTGCCAGCGATACTGGGGGGACAGGGGAGACCCAGTACTTC. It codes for CASDTGGTGETQYF.

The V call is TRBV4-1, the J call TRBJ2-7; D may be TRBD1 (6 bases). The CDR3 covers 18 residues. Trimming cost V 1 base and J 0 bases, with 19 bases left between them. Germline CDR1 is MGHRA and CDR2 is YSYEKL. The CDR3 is CASSQGPTGTRSSYEQYF. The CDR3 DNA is TGCGCCAGCAGCCAAGGGCCCACCGGGACAAGGAGCTCCTACGAGCAGTACTTC.

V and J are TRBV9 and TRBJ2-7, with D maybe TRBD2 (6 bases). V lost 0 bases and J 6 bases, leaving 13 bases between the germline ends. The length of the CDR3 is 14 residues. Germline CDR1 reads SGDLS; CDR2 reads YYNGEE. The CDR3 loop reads CASSVVPTSSEQYF. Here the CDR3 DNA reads TGTGCCAGCAGCGTAGTGCCGACTAGTAGCGAGCAGTACTTC.

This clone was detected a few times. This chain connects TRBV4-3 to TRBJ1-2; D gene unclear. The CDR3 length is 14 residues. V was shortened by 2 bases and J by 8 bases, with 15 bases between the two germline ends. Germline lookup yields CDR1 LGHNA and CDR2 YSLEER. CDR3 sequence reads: CASSQQLGREGYTF. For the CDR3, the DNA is TGCGCCAGCAGCCAACAATTGGGGAGAGAAGGCTACACCTTC.

The CDR3, as DNA: TGTGCCAGCAGCTACTTACAGGGGATCTATAATTCACCCCTCCACTTT. It is translated as CASSYLQGIYNSPLHF. The gene calls are TRBV11-2 and TRBJ1-6, with 7 nucleotides matching TRBD1. Germline V gives CDR1 SGHAT, CDR2 FQNNGV. The CDR3 length is 16 residues. V gave up 4 bases and J gave up 3 bases; unmatched junction bases: 6. The variable domain in full, with the rest retrieved from reference TRBV11-2 and TRBJ1-6, is EAGVAQSPRYKIIEKRQSVAFWCNPISGHATLYWYQQILGQGPKLLIQFQNNGVVDDSQLPKDRFSAERLKGVDSTLKIQPAKLEDSAVYLCASSYLQGIYNSPLHFGNGTRLTVT.

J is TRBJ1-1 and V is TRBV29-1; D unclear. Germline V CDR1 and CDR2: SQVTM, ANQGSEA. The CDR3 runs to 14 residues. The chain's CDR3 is CIVIGFLGNTEAFF. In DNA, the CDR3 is TGCATCGTAATCGGGTTCCTGGGGAACACTGAAGCTTTCTTT.

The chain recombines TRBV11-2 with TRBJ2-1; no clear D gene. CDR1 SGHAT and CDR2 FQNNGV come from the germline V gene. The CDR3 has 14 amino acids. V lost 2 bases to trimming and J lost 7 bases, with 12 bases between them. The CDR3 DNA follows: TGTGCCAGCAGCTTAAGGCTAGACTTGAATGAGCAGTTCTTC. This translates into CASSLRLDLNEQFF.

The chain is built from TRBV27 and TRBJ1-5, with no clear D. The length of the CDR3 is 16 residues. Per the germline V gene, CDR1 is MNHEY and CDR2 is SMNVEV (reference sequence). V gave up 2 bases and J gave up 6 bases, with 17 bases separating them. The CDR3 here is CASSLASSRLGQPQHF. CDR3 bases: TGTGCCAGCAGTTTAGCGTCGTCTAGGTTGGGTCAGCCCCAGCATTTT.

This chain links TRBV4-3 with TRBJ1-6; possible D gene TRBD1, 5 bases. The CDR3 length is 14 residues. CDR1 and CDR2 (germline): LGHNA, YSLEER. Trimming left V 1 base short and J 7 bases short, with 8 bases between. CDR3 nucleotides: TGCGCCAGCAGCCAAGGGGGGGGAAATTCACCCCTCCACTTT. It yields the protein CASSQGGGNSPLHF.

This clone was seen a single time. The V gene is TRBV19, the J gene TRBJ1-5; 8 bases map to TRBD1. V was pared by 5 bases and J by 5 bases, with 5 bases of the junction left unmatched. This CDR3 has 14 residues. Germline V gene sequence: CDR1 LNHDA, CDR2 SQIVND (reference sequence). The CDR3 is CASSGDRSYQPQHF. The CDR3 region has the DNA TGTGCCAGTAGTGGGGACAGGAGCTATCAGCCCCAGCATTTT.

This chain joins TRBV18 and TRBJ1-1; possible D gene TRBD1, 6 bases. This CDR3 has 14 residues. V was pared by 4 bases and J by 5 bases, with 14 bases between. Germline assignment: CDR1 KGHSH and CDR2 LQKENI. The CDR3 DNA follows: TGTGCCAGCTCACTCCCCGGGACACAGACTGAAGCTTTCTTT. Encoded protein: CASSLPGTQTEAFF. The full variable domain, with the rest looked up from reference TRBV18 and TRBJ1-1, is NAGVMQNPRHLVRRRGQEARLRCSPMKGHSHVYWYRQLPEEGLKFMVYLQKENIIDESGMPKERFSAEFPKEGPSILRIQQVVRGDSAAYFCASSLPGTQTEAFFGQGTRLTVV.

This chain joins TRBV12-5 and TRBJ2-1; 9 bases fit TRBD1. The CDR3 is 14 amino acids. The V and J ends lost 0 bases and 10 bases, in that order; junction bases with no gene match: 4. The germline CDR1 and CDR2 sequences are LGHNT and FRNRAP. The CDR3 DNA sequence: TGTGCTAGTGGTTTGGTACCGGGACAGGGAGAGCAGTTCTTC. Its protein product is CASGLVPGQGEQFF.